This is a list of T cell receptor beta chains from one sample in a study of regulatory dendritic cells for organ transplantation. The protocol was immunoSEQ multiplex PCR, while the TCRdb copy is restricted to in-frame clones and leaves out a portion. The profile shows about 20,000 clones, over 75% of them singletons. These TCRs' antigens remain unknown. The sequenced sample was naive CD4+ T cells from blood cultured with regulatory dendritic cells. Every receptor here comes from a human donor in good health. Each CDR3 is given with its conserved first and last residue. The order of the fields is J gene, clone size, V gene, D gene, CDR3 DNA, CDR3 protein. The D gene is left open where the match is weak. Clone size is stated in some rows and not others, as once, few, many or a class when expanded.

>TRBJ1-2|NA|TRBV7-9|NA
TGTGCCAGCAGCCCGCGTATTGAGCAGGGGTTCTTCGGCTACACCTTC
CASSPRIEQGFFGYTF
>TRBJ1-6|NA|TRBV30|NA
TGTGCCTGGAGTGTAAATTCACCCCTCCACTTT
CAWSVNSPLHF
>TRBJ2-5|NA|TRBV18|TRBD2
TGTGCCAGCTCGCGGGGGGCACAAAGATCGGAGACCCAGTACTTC
CASSRGAQRSETQYF
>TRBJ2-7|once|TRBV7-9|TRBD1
TGTGCCAGCAGCCCCGGGACAGGGGGCAACGAGCAGTACTTC
CASSPGTGGNEQYF
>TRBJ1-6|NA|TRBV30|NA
TGTGCCTGGAGTGTACCTACGGGGAGCTTAAGCTCCTATAATTCACCCCTCCACTTT
CAWSVPTGSLSSYNSPLHF
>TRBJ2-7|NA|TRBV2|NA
TGTGCCAGCAGTGTGTACCAGGGGTTCGAGCAGTACTTC
CASSVYQGFEQYF
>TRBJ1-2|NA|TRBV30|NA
TGTGCCTGGAGTTTTGCGGTCGATGGCTACACCTTC
CAWSFAVDGYTF
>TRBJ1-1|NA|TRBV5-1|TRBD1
TGCGCCAGCAGCTTGGGACAGGGGGCGATGAACACTGAAGCTTTCTTT
CASSLGQGAMNTEAFF
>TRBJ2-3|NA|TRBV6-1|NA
TGTGCCAGTAGCAGCCATACAACAGATACGCAGTATTTT
CASSSHTTDTQYF
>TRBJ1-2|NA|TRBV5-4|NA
TGTGCCAGCAGCACGGGGCCTTATGGCTACACCTTC
CASSTGPYGYTF
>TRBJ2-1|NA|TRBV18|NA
TGTGCCAGCTCACCACCCAAGATCTATGAGCAGTTCTTC
CASSPPKIYEQFF
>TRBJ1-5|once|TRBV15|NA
TGTGCCACCAGCAGAGGGCGAGGAATGGGCAATCAGCCCCAGCATTTT
CATSRGRGMGNQPQHF
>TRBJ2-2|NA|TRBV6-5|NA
TGTGCCAGCAGTTACTCGGTCACCGGGGAGCTGTTTTTT
CASSYSVTGELFF
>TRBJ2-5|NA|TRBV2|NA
TGTGCCAGCAGGGTATTGGGCCCGTACCAAGAGACCCAGTACTTC
CASRVLGPYQETQYF
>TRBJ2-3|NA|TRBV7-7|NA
TGTGCTAGCAGCCCTCGGACCACAGATACGCAGTATTTT
CASSPRTTDTQYF
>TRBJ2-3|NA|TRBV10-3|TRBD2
TGTGCCAGCAGCGGGACGATAGATACGCAGTATTTT
CASSGTIDTQYF
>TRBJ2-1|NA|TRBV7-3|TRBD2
TGTGCCAGCAGCACCGGGACTAGAGGATACAATGAGCAGTTCTTC
CASSTGTRGYNEQFF
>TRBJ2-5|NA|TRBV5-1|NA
TGCGCCAGCAGCTTGGCGGGGGCGCCCACCAAGACCCAGTACTTC
CASSLAGAPTKTQYF
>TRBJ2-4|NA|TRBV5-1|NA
TGCGCCAGCAGCTTGGGGGCCAAAAACATTCAGTACTTC
CASSLGAKNIQYF
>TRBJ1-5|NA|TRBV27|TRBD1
TGTGCCAGGAAGTGGACAGGGCAAAATAGCAATCAGCCCCAGCATTTT
CARKWTGQNSNQPQHF
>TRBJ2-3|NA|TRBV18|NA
TGTGCCAGCTCACCCCTGGGGTCTAGCACAGATACGCAGTATTTT
CASSPLGSSTDTQYF
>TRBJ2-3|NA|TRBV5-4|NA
TGTGCCAGCAGCTCGAAAAGCGGGCGTACGCAGTATTTT
CASSSKSGRTQYF
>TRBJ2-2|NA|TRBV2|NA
TGTGCCAGCAGTCCTGAGGGGGGAGTGGGCGGGGAGCTGTTTTTT
CASSPEGGVGGELFF
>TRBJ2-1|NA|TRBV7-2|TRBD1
TGTGCCAGCAGCTTCGGGGACAGCCGATCATTAGCACGGTTCTTC
CASSFGDSRSLARFF
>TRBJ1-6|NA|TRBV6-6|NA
TGTGCCAGCAGTGACCACAGGGAATATTCACCCCTCCACTTT
CASSDHREYSPLHF
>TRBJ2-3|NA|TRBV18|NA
TGTGCCAGCTCCCCCAGGCGCGGAAAAGTCACAGATACGCAGTATTTT
CASSPRRGKVTDTQYF
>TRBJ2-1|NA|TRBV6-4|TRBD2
TGTGCCAGCAGTGACTCCCCGGCTAGCGGGGACAATGAGCAGTTCTTC
CASSDSPASGDNEQFF
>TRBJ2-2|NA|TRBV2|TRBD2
TGTGCCAGCAGGGCAATAGCGGGAGGTACCGGGGAGCTGTTTTTT
CASRAIAGGTGELFF
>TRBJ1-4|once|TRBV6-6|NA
TGTGCCAGCGCGGAGTCTACCGGGCGGGAAAAACTGTTTTTT
CASAESTGREKLFF
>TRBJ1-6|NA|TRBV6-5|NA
TGTGCCAGCTCCGGGAGGTGGGAGGGAAATTCACCCCTCCACTTT
CASSGRWEGNSPLHF
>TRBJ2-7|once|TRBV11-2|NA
TGTGCCAGCAGCCCTTCCCCACCGAACAGGGACGAGCAGTACTTC
CASSPSPPNRDEQYF
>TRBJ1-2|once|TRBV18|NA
TGTGCCAGCTCACCTTATGGACAAACTAACTATGGCTACACCTTC
CASSPYGQTNYGYTF
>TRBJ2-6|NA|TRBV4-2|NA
TGTGCCAGCAGCCAAGAGGGGAGTATAGCCAACGTCCTGACTTTC
CASSQEGSIANVLTF
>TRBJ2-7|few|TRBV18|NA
TGTGCCAGCTCGAGGGGAAGGGGCTACGAGCAGTACTTC
CASSRGRGYEQYF
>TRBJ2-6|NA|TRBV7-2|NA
TGTGCCAGCAGCCCTAGGGGGGGGAGAGAGGGAGCTGGGGCCAACGTCCTGACTTTC
CASSPRGGREGAGANVLTF
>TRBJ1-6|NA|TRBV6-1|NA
TGTGCCAGCACGGGACGGTGGGATTCACCCCTCCACTTT
CASTGRWDSPLHF
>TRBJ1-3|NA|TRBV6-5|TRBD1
TGTGCCACTCGAAGGACAGGGACCTCTGGAAACACCATATATTTT
CATRRTGTSGNTIYF
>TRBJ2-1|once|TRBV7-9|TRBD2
TGTGCCAGCAGCGCCCCCGGGACTAGCGGGGGGGGCAATGAGCAGTTCTTC
CASSAPGTSGGGNEQFF
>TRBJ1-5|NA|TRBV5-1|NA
TGCGCCAGCAGCTTGTACACCGGAGGGGTTGGGCAGCCCCAGCATTTT
CASSLYTGGVGQPQHF
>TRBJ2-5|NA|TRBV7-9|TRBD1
TGTGCCAGCAGCACGACCGGGACAGGGGTTCGTGAGACCCAGTACTTC
CASSTTGTGVRETQYF
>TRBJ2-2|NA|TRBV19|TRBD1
TGTGCCAGTACTTTCCGGGACAGGGGTACCGGGGAGCTGTTTTTT
CASTFRDRGTGELFF
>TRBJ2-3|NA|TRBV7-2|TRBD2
TGTGCCAGCACCGCCGTCCTAGCGGGGGGGCGAGTCCCCACAGATACGCAGTATTTT
CASTAVLAGGRVPTDTQYF
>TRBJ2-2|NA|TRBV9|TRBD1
TGTGCCAGCAGCATGCAGGGGGCCGGGGAGCTGTTTTTT
CASSMQGAGELFF
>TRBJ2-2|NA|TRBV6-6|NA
TGTGCCAGCAGTTACCGGGACGGGAGTGGGGAGCTGTTTTTT
CASSYRDGSGELFF
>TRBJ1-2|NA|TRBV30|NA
TGTGCCTGGAGCAGGACGGAGAATGGCTACACCTTC
CAWSRTENGYTF